This TCR beta chain was found in a study of T cell responses to AZD1222 COVID-19 vaccine. The method was immunoSEQ multiplex PCR; TCRdb's version includes in-frame clones alone and lacks a portion of them. The sample lists roughly 110,000 clones, roughly nine tenths occurring once. Germline CDR1 and CDR2: SGHRS and YFSETQ. There are 16 residues in the CDR3. With V trimmed by 5 bases and J by 4 bases, 13 bases remained unmatched. The TCR was taken from an adult in good health. The chain combines TRBV5-1 with TRBJ1-1; 8 bases agree with TRBD1. The sequencing used peripheral blood, collected on day 0 of AZD1222 vaccination. The CDR3 region has the DNA TGCGCCAGCAGTCAGACAGGGGTAGGGCTTCGCACTGAAGCTTTCTTT. Its protein product is CASSQTGVGLRTEAFF.